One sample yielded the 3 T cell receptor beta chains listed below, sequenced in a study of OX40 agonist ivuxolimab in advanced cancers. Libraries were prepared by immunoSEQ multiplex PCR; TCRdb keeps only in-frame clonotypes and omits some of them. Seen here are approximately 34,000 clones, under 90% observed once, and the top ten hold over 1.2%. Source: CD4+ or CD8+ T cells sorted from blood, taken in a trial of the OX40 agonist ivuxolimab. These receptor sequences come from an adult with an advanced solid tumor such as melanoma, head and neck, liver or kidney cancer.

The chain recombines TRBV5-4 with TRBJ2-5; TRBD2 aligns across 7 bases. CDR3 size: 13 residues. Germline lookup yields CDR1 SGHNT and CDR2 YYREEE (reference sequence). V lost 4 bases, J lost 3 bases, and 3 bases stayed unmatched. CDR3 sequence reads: CASSEAGEETQYF. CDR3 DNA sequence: TGTGCCAGCAGCGAGGCGGGAGAAGAGACCCAGTACTTC.

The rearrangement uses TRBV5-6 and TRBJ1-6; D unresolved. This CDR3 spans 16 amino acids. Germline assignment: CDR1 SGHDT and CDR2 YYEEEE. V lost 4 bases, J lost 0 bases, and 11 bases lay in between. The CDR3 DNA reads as TGTGCCAGCAGCCCGGACCCTACCTCCTATAATTCACCCCTCCACTTT. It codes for CASSPDPTSYNSPLHF.

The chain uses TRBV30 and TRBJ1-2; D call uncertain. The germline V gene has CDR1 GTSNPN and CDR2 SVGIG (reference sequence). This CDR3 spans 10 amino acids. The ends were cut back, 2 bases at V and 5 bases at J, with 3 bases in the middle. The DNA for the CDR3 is TGTGCCTGGAGTACGTATGGCTACACCTTC. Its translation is CAWSTYGYTF. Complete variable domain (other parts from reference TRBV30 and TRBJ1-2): SQTIHQWPATLVQPVGSPLSLECTVEGTSNPNLYWYRQAAGRGLQLLFYSVGIGQISSEVPQNLSASRPQDRQFILSSKKLLLSDSGFYLCAWSTYGYTFGSGTRLTVV.